These T cell receptor beta chains were read from a single sample in a study of human thymus T cells. Sequencing used immunoSEQ multiplex PCR; TCRdb keeps in-frame clones, though not all of them. The sample contains about 120,000 clones, more than 90% of which appear only once. The specimen sequenced was thymus tissue. These receptors all stem from a boy younger than two with a congenital heart defect but otherwise immunologically healthy. Each CDR3 is given with its conserved first and last residue. D genes are given only for firm matches. Some rows mark clone size as missing; the rest say once, few, many or name a class of expanded clone.

V	D	size	J	CDR3	DNA
TRBV5-6	-	-	TRBJ1-2	CASSLPMAARYGYTF	TGTGCCAGCAGCTTGCCCATGGCAGCCCGCTATGGCTACACCTTC
TRBV6-1	TRBD2	once	TRBJ2-7	CASSVGLAGGEQYF	TGTGCCAGCAGCGTGGGACTAGCGGGGGGCGAGCAGTACTTC
TRBV11-2	-	-	TRBJ1-3	CASSHRLYSGNTIYF	TGTGCCAGCAGCCACAGGTTATACTCTGGAAACACCATATATTTT
TRBV4-2	TRBD2	-	TRBJ2-1	CASSQEGQRGGSDEQFF	TGTGCCAGCAGCCAAGAAGGGCAGCGGGGGGGCTCAGATGAGCAGTTCTTC
TRBV5-6	TRBD1	-	TRBJ2-7	CASSPRDRGEDEQYF	TGTGCCAGCAGCCCCCGGGACAGGGGAGAGGACGAGCAGTACTTC
TRBV19	-	-	TRBJ1-5	CASSPPGALPQPQHF	TGTGCCAGTAGTCCCCCCGGAGCCCTCCCCCAGCCCCAGCATTTT
TRBV6-6	-	-	TRBJ1-5	CASSLTGANQPQHF	TGTGCCAGCAGCCTAACGGGGGCCAATCAGCCCCAGCATTTT
TRBV7-9	-	-	TRBJ1-6	CASSSGGSPLHF	TGTGCCAGCAGCTCCGGGGGTTCACCCCTCCACTTT
TRBV9	TRBD1	-	TRBJ1-6	CASSSTKTGVRSPLHF	TGTGCCAGCAGCTCAACAAAGACAGGGGTTAGATCACCCCTCCACTTT
TRBV28	-	once	TRBJ2-1	CASSLCVYNEQFF	TGTGCCAGCAGTTTATGCGTCTACAATGAGCAGTTCTTC
TRBV11-2	-	-	TRBJ1-6	CASSLDRNFHHSPLHF	TGTGCCAGCAGCTTAGATAGAAATTTCCACCATTCACCCCTCCACTTT
TRBV15	-	-	TRBJ1-4	CATSRQRKLFF	TGTGCCACCAGCAGGCAGAGGAAACTGTTTTTT
TRBV5-1	TRBD1	-	TRBJ2-5	CASSPKTGGNQETQYF	TGCGCCAGCAGCCCTAAGACAGGGGGCAATCAAGAGACCCAGTACTTC
TRBV5-1	-	-	TRBJ2-2	CASSFGSGASTGELFF	TGCGCCAGCAGCTTTGGATCGGGGGCCTCCACCGGGGAGCTGTTTTTT
TRBV7-8	-	-	TRBJ2-7	CASSLVGGYF	TGTGCCAGCAGCTTAGTAGGTGGGTACTTC
TRBV4-1	-	once	TRBJ1-2	CASSQVVTPGAYGYTF	TGCGCCAGCAGCCAAGTAGTCACCCCGGGGGCTTATGGCTACACCTTC
TRBV7-8	TRBD1	-	TRBJ1-2	CASSLSAPKEGACGYTF	TGTGCCAGCAGCTTATCGGCTCCCAAGGAGGGGGCGTGTGGCTACACCTTC
TRBV5-5	-	-	TRBJ1-2	CASSLSPYRKPNYGYTF	TGTGCCAGCAGCTTGTCGCCCTACAGGAAGCCGAACTATGGCTACACCTTC
TRBV5-6	-	-	TRBJ2-5	CASSLEETQYF	TGTGCCAGCAGCTTGGAGGAGACCCAGTACTTC
TRBV4-1	-	-	TRBJ2-1	CASSHRHRSDEQFF	TGCGCCAGCAGCCACCGCCATCGTTCCGATGAGCAGTTCTTC
TRBV12-5	TRBD2	-	TRBJ2-3	CASGLVQGLAGVGTDTQYF	TGTGCTAGTGGTTTGGTACAGGGACTAGCGGGGGTTGGCACAGATACGCAGTATTTT
TRBV7-2	-	-	TRBJ2-5	CASSPLERWYQETQYF	TGTGCCAGCAGCCCCCTCGAGCGGTGGTACCAAGAGACCCAGTACTTC
TRBV4-1	-	-	TRBJ2-2	CASRVKVDTGELFF	TGCGCCAGCAGGGTAAAGGTGGACACCGGGGAGCTGTTTTTT
TRBV11-2	-	-	TRBJ2-2	CASSLIRSTGELFF	TGTGCCAGCAGCTTGATCCGTTCCACCGGGGAGCTGTTTTTT
TRBV2	-	-	TRBJ1-5	CASRNGDSNQPQHF	TGTGCCAGCAGAAATGGGGACAGCAATCAGCCCCAGCATTTT
TRBV2	TRBD1	-	TRBJ1-2	CASSILPGQGNGYTF	TGTGCCAGCAGTATTTTGCCGGGACAGGGGAACGGCTACACCTTC